The 19 T cell receptor beta chains given below trace back to one sample, sequenced in a study of CD8+ T cells in alopecia areata. Treatment denoted: oral pan-JAK inhibitor, 5-10 mg twice daily. It was cDNA, reverse transcribed from extracted RNA, that served as the sequencing template. Only in-frame clones appear in the TCRdb table, and some are missing; sequencing was by immunoSEQ multiplex PCR. The top ten clones hold 9% to 15% of a sample with some 110,000 clones, under 60% of them seen once. The sample in question was CD8+ T cells sorted from blood, obtained at week 24, from a patient treated with tofacitinib. Every receptor here comes from a human donor with alopecia areata.

The genes are TRBV4-3 and TRBJ2-2; no firm D call. The germline V gene encodes CDR1 LGHNA and CDR2 YSLEER. The CDR3 extends over 16 amino acids. V was pared by 4 bases and J by 3 bases, with 15 bases between. CDR3 residues: CASSLAGSYHTGELFF. The DNA for the CDR3 is TGCGCCAGCAGCCTCGCCGGGTCCTATCACACCGGGGAGCTGTTTTTT.

This chain uses TRBV12-5 with TRBJ1-1; D is undetermined. Trimming removed 9 bases from V and 3 bases from J, with 8 bases in between. CDR3 length: 11 amino acids. Germline values: CDR1 LGHNT, CDR2 FRNRAP. CDR3 DNA sequence: TGTGCTAGCCTACTTGACACTGAAGCTTTCTTT. Translation gives CASLLDTEAFF.

This chain connects TRBV27 to TRBJ2-3, with 7 nucleotides matching TRBD1. The CDR3 covers 14 residues. Looked up from germline, CDR1 is MNHEY and CDR2 is SMNVEV (reference sequence). Trimming cost V 11 bases and J 3 bases; bases outside gene matches: 11. The CDR3 DNA reads as TGTGCCTGCCGCTTGACAGGGACAACAGATACGCAGTATTTT. Its translation is CACRLTGTTDTQYF.

This rearrangement joins TRBV29-1 to TRBJ2-7; the D gene could be TRBD1 or TRBD2 (6 bases each). The V end was cut by 7 bases, the J end by 0 bases, with 13 bases between. The germline CDR1 and CDR2 sequences are SQVTM and ANQGSEA. The CDR3 contains 13 residues. CDR3 sequence reads: CSAEGGVSYEQYF. CDR3 nucleotide sequence: TGCAGCGCAGAGGGGGGAGTCTCCTACGAGCAGTACTTC.

This chain uses TRBV2 with TRBJ2-7; possibly TRBD2 for D (5 bases). Looked up from germline, CDR1 is SNHLY and CDR2 is FYNNEI. CDR3 length equals 14 residues. Deletions cut 4 bases from V and 1 base from J, with 11 bases between. As DNA, the CDR3 is TGTGCCAGCAGTGTTATAGCGCTTTCCTACGAGCAGTACTTC. Its translation is CASSVIALSYEQYF.

The chain is built from TRBV11-2 and TRBJ2-7; TRBD2 is a possible D gene (6 bases). V lost 2 bases and J 4 bases, leaving 6 bases between the germline ends. This CDR3 is 12 amino acids long. The germline CDR1 and CDR2 sequences are SGHAT and FQNNGV. The CDR3 loop is CASSLREYEQYF. CDR3 coding DNA: TGTGCCAGCAGCTTACGGGAGTACGAGCAGTACTTC.

The genes are TRBV4-3 and TRBJ2-2; TRBD2 aligns across 9 bases. The germline gives CDR1 LGHNA, CDR2 YSLEER. With V trimmed by 3 bases and J by 2 bases, 4 bases remained unmatched. The CDR3 consists of 16 residues. CDR3 region: CASSHGTSPNTGELFF. CDR3 sequence (DNA): TGCGCCAGCAGCCATGGGACTAGCCCAAACACCGGGGAGCTGTTTTTT.

The chain couples TRBV7-9 to TRBJ2-7, with unresolved D. The CDR3 consists of 13 residues. CDR1 and CDR2 (germline): SEHNR, FQNEAQ (reference sequence). With 4 bases removed from V and 3 bases from J, the gap between germline ends came to 10 bases. This CDR3 reads CASSWSGYYEQYF. DNA for the CDR3: TGTGCCAGCAGCTGGTCGGGCTACTACGAGCAGTACTTC. Filled out from reference TRBV7-9 and TRBJ2-7, the complete variable domain reads DTGVSQNPRHKITKRGQNVTFRCDPISEHNRLYWYRQTLGQGPEFLTYFQNEAQLEKSRLLSDRFSAERPKGSFSTLEIQRTEQGDSAMYLCASSWSGYYEQYFGPGTRLTVT.

This clone was picked up a small number of times. The chain couples TRBV6-5 to TRBJ1-1; TRBD1 matches at 7 bases. The CDR3 spans 15 residues. CDR1 and CDR2 (germline): MNHEY, SVGAGI. V shed 2 bases, J shed 0 bases, and the junction held 3 bases outside the gene matches. CDR3 DNA sequence: TGTGCCAGCAGTTACGCCGGGACAGTGAACACTGAAGCTTTCTTT. As protein: CASSYAGTVNTEAFF.

As to this clone: Other DNA sequences from this sample encode an identical CDR3 as well. V usage is TRBV5-6 and J usage is TRBJ2-7; 7 positions match TRBD1. The trim removed 2 bases at V and 1 base at J, leaving 3 bases unmatched. Germline values: CDR1 SGHDT, CDR2 YYEEEE. The CDR3 runs 14 residues. In DNA form, the CDR3 reads TGTGCCAGCAGCTTCGACAGGGAGTCCTACGAGCAGTACTTC. Its protein is CASSFDRESYEQYF.

The gene calls are TRBV27 and TRBJ2-2; no clear D gene. Germline CDR1 and CDR2: MNHEY and SMNVEV (reference sequence). V was trimmed by 6 bases and J by 0 bases, leaving 11 bases between them. CDR3 length: 15 residues. The CDR3 sequence is CASSPVLTNTGELFF. Here the CDR3 DNA reads TGTGCCAGCAGCCCGGTTCTAACGAACACCGGGGAGCTGTTTTTT.

This clone was seen a single time. The chain is built from TRBV30 and TRBJ2-7; D is uncertain. This CDR3 comprises 14 residues. Trimming took 2 bases from V and 3 from J, leaving 14 bases between them. From germline, CDR1 is GTSNPN and CDR2 SVGIG (reference sequence). The CDR3 bases are TGTGCCTGGAGTCCCCCCCCTAGGGACTACGAGCAGTACTTC. It is translated as CAWSPPPRDYEQYF.

The chain joins TRBV25-1 to TRBJ1-1; D is undetermined. The germline CDR1 and CDR2 sequences are MGHDK and SYGVNS. CDR3 length: 11 residues. V shed 7 bases and J shed 3 bases, with 6 bases lying between them. CDR3 sequence: CASIVHTEAFF. CDR3 sequence (DNA): TGTGCCAGCATCGTACACACTGAAGCTTTCTTT.

V is TRBV2 and J is TRBJ2-5, with D perhaps matching TRBD1 (6 bases). The length of the CDR3 is 16 residues. The germline gives CDR1 SNHLY, CDR2 FYNNEI. CDR3 sequence: CVVGNRERALGETQYF. The CDR3 nucleotides read TGTGTCGTCGGGAACAGGGAGAGGGCCCTTGGGGAGACCCAGTACTTC.

V is TRBV29-1 and J is TRBJ2-7; 9 bases line up with TRBD1. This CDR3 region has 12 residues. Germline values: CDR1 SQVTM, CDR2 ANQGSEA. With 7 bases clipped from V and 6 bases from J, the junction kept 7 bases outside the gene matches. This CDR3 is CSASTGGPEQYF. The CDR3, as DNA: TGCAGCGCCTCGACAGGGGGACCCGAGCAGTACTTC.

In this sample, this clone turned up a few times. The CDR3 loop is CASTTHVGTGMETQYF. CDR3 bases: TGTGCCAGCACCACCCACGTGGGGACAGGGATGGAGACCCAGTACTTC. The J gene is TRBJ2-5, the V gene TRBV27, with TRBD1 identical over 9 bases. V trimming: 7 bases; J trimming: 5 bases; junction bases outside the gene matches: 14. The CDR3 spans 16 residues. Germline values: CDR1 MNHEY, CDR2 SMNVEV (reference sequence).

V and J are TRBV27 and TRBJ1-2; 10 nucleotides agree with TRBD1. V lost 5 bases to trimming and J lost 0 bases; unmatched junction nucleotides: 6. There are 16 residues in the CDR3. Germline assignment: CDR1 MNHEY and CDR2 SMNVEV (reference sequence). CDR3 loop: CASSQSTGGTNYGYTF. Written as DNA, the CDR3 is TGTGCCAGCAGTCAATCGACAGGGGGCACTAACTATGGCTACACCTTC.

The CDR3: CASSFSSGTGNSYEQYF. CDR3 nucleotide sequence: TGTGCCAGCAGTTTCTCCTCCGGGACAGGGAACTCCTACGAGCAGTACTTC. This chain joins TRBV27 and TRBJ2-7; 9 nucleotides align to TRBD1. Germline CDR1 and CDR2: MNHEY and SMNVEV (reference sequence). CDR3 length: 17 amino acids. Germline trimming cut 3 bases from V and 0 bases from J; bases unmatched to any gene: 9.

This chain uses TRBV29-1 with TRBJ2-5, with 9 bases matching TRBD2. Germline CDR1 reads SQVTM; CDR2 reads ANQGSEA. Germline trimming cut 6 bases from V and 5 bases from J; bases unmatched to any gene: 4. This CDR3 comprises 12 residues. As DNA, the CDR3 is TGCAGCGTGCGGGGGGGCGAGGAGACCCAGTACTTC. It is translated as CSVRGGEETQYF. The variable domain in full, with the rest retrieved from reference TRBV29-1 and TRBJ2-5, is SAVISQKPSRDICQRGTSLTIQCQVDSQVTMMFWYRQQPGQSLTLIATANQGSEATYESGFVIDKFPISRPNLTFSTLTVSNMSPEDSSIYLCSVRGGEETQYFGPGTRLLVL.